These 30 T cell receptor beta chains originate from one sample sequenced in a study of T cells after yellow fever vaccination (dated by TCRdb to 2018 to 2020). The treatment or condition tag for this specimen amounts to: live attenuated yellow fever vaccine strain. The library was obtained by 5' RACE. Instrument used: Illumina HiSeq 2500. TCRdb passed the public sequencing reads through fastp at Q25 and MiXCR, retaining productive beta sequences. Rows with a matching CDR3 protein are joined into one entry that keeps the most common DNA and genes. The table for this sample lists around 230,000 distinct CDR3 sequences; over 6.5% of them were counted only once. In total, the top ten clones hold approximately 1.1% of the sample. The material sequenced was CD4+ T cells sorted from PBMCs, taken on the day of the yellow fever booster vaccination. Source of these receptors: a man aged 30-40 years who received the YFV17D yellow fever vaccine.

The V call is TRBV6-1, the J call TRBJ2-3, with 9 bases lining up with TRBD1. The V gene end was trimmed by 7 bases and the J gene end by 3 bases; junction bases not matched to a gene: 8. Per the germline V gene, CDR1 is MNHNS and CDR2 is SASEGT. The CDR3 length is 15 residues. CDR3 sequence reads: CASTKQGAATDTQYF. In nucleotides, the CDR3 is TGTGCCAGCACCAAACAGGGGGCGGCTACAGATACGCAGTATTTT.

This clonotype was recorded at least ten times. CDR3 in amino acids: CASSLAAGSLGEQYF. In DNA form, the CDR3 reads TGTGCCAGCAGCTTAGCGGCAGGCTCCTTGGGCGAGCAGTACTTC. V and J are TRBV7-9 and TRBJ2-7, with D unresolved. V was pared by 0 bases and J by 6 bases, with 15 bases between. Germline V lookup: CDR1 SEHNR, CDR2 FQNEAQ (reference sequence). CDR3 length: 15 amino acids. Drawing the rest from reference TRBV7-9 and TRBJ2-7, the complete variable domain is DTGVSQNPRHKITKRGQNVTFRCDPISEHNRLYWYRQTLGQGPEFLTYFQNEAQLEKSRLLSDRFSAERPKGSFSTLEIQRTEQGDSAMYLCASSLAAGSLGEQYFGPGTRLTVT.

This clonotype occurred many times. Sequence at one end of the junction differs from germline and may be a read error. The chain joins TRBV11-2 to TRBJ2-1, with 11 bases identical to TRBD2. Germline lookup yields CDR1 SGHAT and CDR2 FQNNGV. This CDR3 spans 17 amino acids. As DNA, the CDR3 is TGTGCCAGCAGCCTAGACCCTACTAGCGGGAGATGGAATGAGCAGTTCTTC. Amino acid sequence: CASSLDPTSGRWNEQFF.

This clonotype was observed a few times. This chain links TRBV11-3 with TRBJ2-3; 7 nucleotides align to TRBD2. The CDR3 contains 15 residues. The J segment lost 2 bases and the V segment lost 5 bases, leaving 7 bases of the junction unmatched. Germline CDR1 and CDR2: SGHNT and YENEEA. CDR3 sequence reads: CASSVISGNTDTQYF. The DNA for the CDR3 is TGTGCCAGCAGCGTTATCAGCGGGAACACAGATACGCAGTATTTT.

This clonotype has at least ten counts. The rearrangement joins TRBV2 to TRBJ2-1, with 11 bases identical to TRBD2. The CDR3 loop spans 16 amino acids. The junction had 7 bases not matched to a gene; V was cut back by 6 bases and J by 3 bases. Looked up from germline, CDR1 is SNHLY and CDR2 is FYNNEI. In DNA, the CDR3 is TGTGCCAGCAGCGCTCGGGGACTAGCGGACTACAATGAGCAGTTCTTC. Protein sequence: CASSARGLADYNEQFF.

This clonotype was recorded many times. V usage is TRBV5-6 and J usage is TRBJ1-2; D might be TRBD1 (6 bases). The CDR3 has 14 residues. V was clipped by 4 bases and J by 7 bases, with 17 bases between them. In germline, CDR1 is SGHDT, CDR2 YYEEEE. DNA of the CDR3: TGTGCCAGCAGCCTGCTACAGGGAACTACTGGCTACACCTTC. This codes for CASSLLQGTTGYTF.

A few counts support this clonotype. The chain couples TRBV5-1 to TRBJ2-7; D might be TRBD2 (5 bases). The CDR3 has 15 residues. V lost 4 bases, J lost 0 bases, and 14 bases lay in between. The germline gives CDR1 SGHRS, CDR2 YFSETQ. The DNA for the CDR3 is TGCGCCAGCAGCCCTCGGGATGTTGACTCCTACGAGCAGTACTTC. Its protein is CASSPRDVDSYEQYF.

In this sample, this clonotype turned up many times. This chain uses TRBV24-1 with TRBJ2-2; 9 nucleotides align to TRBD1. Per the germline V gene, CDR1 is KGHDR and CDR2 is SFDVKD. This CDR3 is built from 14 residues. V lost 5 bases and J lost 5; bases outside the gene matches: 2. CDR3 sequence: CATSVTGGTGELFF. The CDR3 DNA reads TGTGCCACCAGTGTGACAGGGGGTACCGGGGAGCTGTTTTTT.

This clonotype was picked up a small number of times. The chain recombines TRBV12-3 or TRBV12-4 with TRBJ1-6; D remains ambiguous. V was cut by 7 bases and J by 11 bases, with 15 bases left in between. This CDR3 has 13 amino acids. The CDR3 sequence is CASTFGSSPPLHF. As DNA, the CDR3 is TGTGCCAGCACCTTCGGGTCATCTCCACCCCTCCACTTT.

The table lists this clonotype with many counts. The gene calls are TRBV20-1 and TRBJ1-2; D perhaps matches TRBD1 (5 bases). Germline assignment: CDR1 DFQATT and CDR2 SNEGSKA (reference sequence). The V end lost 1 base, the J end lost 0 bases, and 15 bases lay between the germline ends. The CDR3 spans 16 residues. The CDR3 coding sequence is TGCAGTGCTAGAGCATGGCAGGGCATAGCTAACTATGGCTACACCTTC. Translation: CSARAWQGIANYGYTF.

This clonotype was seen more than once but under ten times. The chain couples TRBV7-2 to TRBJ1-1; D perhaps matches TRBD1 (5 bases). Germline-derived CDR1 and CDR2 are SGHTA and FQGNSA. Trimming shortened V by 5 bases and J by 4 bases, and 14 bases separated the two germline ends. The length of the CDR3 is 14 residues. The CDR3 DNA reads as TGTGCCAGCAGCCCACTTATCGGGGGCACTGAAGCTTTCTTT. Its translation: CASSPLIGGTEAFF.

In its sample, this clonotype was seen many times. V usage is TRBV18 and J usage is TRBJ2-1; 8 bases fit TRBD2. The germline V gene has CDR1 KGHSH and CDR2 LQKENI. V shed 4 bases and J 15 bases; nucleotides not matched to a gene: 14. The CDR3 runs to 14 residues. The DNA of the CDR3 is TGTGCCAGCTCACGCGAAATTAGCGGGAAGATTCCGTTCTTC. This gives the protein CASSREISGKIPFF.

This clonotype was seen more than once but under ten times. The genes are TRBV10-3 and TRBJ2-3; D possibly corresponds to TRBD2 (7 bases). Germline CDR1 is ENHRY and CDR2 is SYGVKD. V lost 6 bases, J lost 0 bases, and 16 bases lay in between. CDR3 size: 16 residues. The CDR3 DNA follows: TGTGCCATCAGCCAAGGCGGGGGCCTTAGCACAGATACGCAGTATTTT. Protein: CAISQGGGLSTDTQYF.

This clonotype occurred a few times. This sequence joins TRBV4-3 and TRBJ2-3; 15 nucleotides align to TRBD2. This CDR3 comprises 15 residues. Germline V gene sequence: CDR1 LGHNA, CDR2 YSLEER. CDR3 nucleotides: TGCCAGTCAGGACTAGCGGGAGGGGGGGCCGATACGCAGTATTTT. Translated: CQSGLAGGGADTQYF.

The genes are TRBV6-2 or TRBV6-3 and TRBJ1-1, with a possible D match to TRBD1 (5 bases). This CDR3 region has 15 residues. Per the germline V gene, CDR1 is MNHEY and CDR2 is SVGEGT. Between the trimmed V and J ends, which lost 6 bases and 2 bases, there was a span of 16 bases. CDR3 amino acids: CASSRSDRRNTEAFF. The CDR3 bases are TGTGCCAGCAGCCGGTCTGACAGACGCAACACTGAAGCTTTCTTT.

The CDR3 nucleotides read TGTGCCATCAGTGGAGTTACAGGGTCGGCCGGGGAGCTGTTTTTT. Translated, it gives CAISGVTGSAGELFF. This chain connects TRBV10-3 to TRBJ2-2; D is perhaps TRBD1 (6 bases). V was shortened by 4 bases and J by 6 bases, with 15 bases between the two germline ends. Germline CDR1 is ENHRY and CDR2 is SYGVKD. This CDR3 is built from 15 residues.

The rearrangement links TRBV6-2 or TRBV6-3 to TRBJ2-5; D is perhaps TRBD2 (6 bases). Germline values: CDR1 MNHEY, CDR2 SVGEGT. Deletions cut 2 bases from V and 7 bases from J, with 8 bases between. The CDR3 has 12 amino acids. CDR3 nucleotides: TGTGCCAGCAGTTACGCGGGATCGACCCAGTACTTC. Translated, it gives CASSYAGSTQYF.

This clonotype was found a few times. V usage is TRBV20-1 and J usage is TRBJ2-2; 7 bases agree with TRBD2. This CDR3 contains 18 residues. The germline CDR1 and CDR2 sequences are DFQATT and SNEGSKA (reference sequence). Trimming cost V 0 bases and J 4 bases; bases outside gene matches: 14. The CDR3 sequence is CSARDQSGAGVITGELFF. The CDR3 DNA reads as TGCAGTGCTAGAGATCAGTCGGGTGCGGGAGTTATCACCGGGGAGCTGTTTTTT.

The chain uses TRBV11-1 and TRBJ2-2; the match to TRBD1 covers 10 bases. Germline V gives CDR1 SGHAT, CDR2 FQDESV (reference sequence). The CDR3 sequence is 20 residues long. V was pared by 3 bases and J by 0 bases, with 13 bases of the junction left unmatched. CDR3 coding DNA: TGTGCCAGCAGCTTCGGAGGGACAGGGGATTTTAGCTCGAACACCGGGGAGCTGTTTTTT. Its protein is CASSFGGTGDFSSNTGELFF.

At least ten counts were recorded for this clonotype. The DNA for the CDR3 is TGCGCCAGCAGCATCACGGAGAACACCGGGGAGCTGTTTTTT. It encodes CASSITENTGELFF. This sequence joins TRBV5-1 and TRBJ2-2; D is undetermined. This CDR3 is built from 14 residues. V lost 4 bases and J lost 1, with 8 bases in between. Per germline, CDR1 SGHRS and CDR2 YFSETQ.

This clonotype was observed a handful of times. The J gene is TRBJ2-3, the V gene TRBV7-2; 12 bases fit TRBD2. The germline V gene has CDR1 SGHTA and CDR2 FQGNSA. The CDR3 is made up of 15 amino acids. Germline trimming cut 6 bases from V and 9 bases from J; bases unmatched to any gene: 10. CDR3 loop: CASREGLAGGGTQYF. CDR3 in DNA: TGTGCCAGCAGGGAGGGACTAGCGGGTGGAGGGACGCAGTATTTT.

This clonotype was counted between two and nine times. V gene TRBV10-3 combines with J gene TRBJ2-1; D possibly corresponds to TRBD1 (5 bases). CDR1 ENHRY and CDR2 SYGVKD come from the germline V gene. The CDR3 has 14 amino acids. Between the trimmed V and J ends, which lost 5 bases and 5 bases, there was a span of 13 bases. Written as DNA, the CDR3 is TGTGCCATCAGTCTGACAGAAAGTAACAATGAGCAGTTCTTC. Translating gives CAISLTESNNEQFF.

The sample holds a few counts of this clonotype. The chain joins TRBV12-3 or TRBV12-4 to TRBJ2-5, with 10 nucleotides matching TRBD1. V shed 5 bases, J shed 5 bases, and the junction held 5 bases outside the gene matches. The CDR3 extends over 14 amino acids. CDR3: CASSGTGATETQYF. In DNA form, the CDR3 reads TGTGCCAGCAGTGGGACAGGGGCCACGGAGACCCAGTACTTC.

The sample holds many counts of this clonotype. The chain couples TRBV5-5 to TRBJ2-1; the D is unclear. The germline CDR1 and CDR2 sequences are SGHKS and YYEKEE (reference sequence). Trimming stripped 0 bases from V and 4 bases from J, with 8 bases between. This CDR3 contains 14 residues. CDR3 nucleotides: TGTGCCAGCAGCTTGGAGGTTAGGTACAATGAGCAGTTCTTC. It yields the protein CASSLEVRYNEQFF.

In its sample, this clonotype was seen a few times. V is TRBV29-1 and J is TRBJ2-5, with a tentative D call TRBD1 (6 bases). The CDR3 consists of 13 residues. Trimming pared 5 bases from V and 5 bases from J, leaving 15 bases between. The germline gives CDR1 SQVTM, CDR2 ANQGSEA. The CDR3: CSVLLGGVETQYF. In DNA, the CDR3 is TGCAGCGTTTTGTTAGGGGGAGTGGAGACCCAGTACTTC. Full variable domain (remainder filled in from reference TRBV29-1 and TRBJ2-5): SAVISQKPSRDICQRGTSLTIQCQVDSQVTMMFWYRQQPGQSLTLIATANQGSEATYESGFVIDKFPISRPNLTFSTLTVSNMSPEDSSIYLCSVLLGGVETQYFGPGTRLLVL.

This clonotype was recorded at least ten times. The chain couples TRBV10-3 to TRBJ2-5; 7 bases are shared with TRBD2. Germline trimming cut 4 bases from V and 4 bases from J; bases unmatched to any gene: 3. The germline V gene encodes CDR1 ENHRY and CDR2 SYGVKD. The CDR3 runs 13 residues. CDR3 nucleotides: TGTGCCATCAGTGTAAGCGGGGTAGAGACCCAGTACTTC. Protein: CAISVSGVETQYF.

The J gene is TRBJ1-5, the V gene TRBV6-2 or TRBV6-3, with 7 bases aligning to TRBD1. The junction had 16 bases not matched to a gene; V was cut back by 7 bases and J by 4 bases. Germline lookup yields CDR1 MNHEY and CDR2 SVGEGT. The CDR3 is 17 residues long. CDR3 residues: CASTGDSGNPSNQPQHF. In DNA form, the CDR3 reads TGTGCCAGCACGGGGGACAGTGGAAACCCTTCAAATCAGCCCCAGCATTTT.

This clonotype was observed at least ten times. The genes are TRBV7-8 and TRBJ2-3, with D possibly matching TRBD2 (6 bases). The CDR3 totals 16 residues. V was pared by 4 bases and J by 2 bases, with 16 bases between. The germline V gene encodes CDR1 SGHVS and CDR2 FQNEAQ. CDR3 nucleotide sequence: TGTGCCAGCAGCTCGGAGGGCCGGGTCTTCACAGATACGCAGTATTTT. Translating it yields CASSSEGRVFTDTQYF.

This clonotype appeared a few times. V and J are TRBV12-3 or TRBV12-4 and TRBJ2-3; 7 bases line up with TRBD2. This CDR3 has 15 amino acids. The V gene end was trimmed by 4 bases and the J gene end by 5 bases; junction bases not matched to a gene: 9. The CDR3 here is CASSSYEWEGDTQYF. For the CDR3, the DNA is TGTGCCAGCAGTTCCTACGAGTGGGAGGGAGATACGCAGTATTTT.

This clonotype has just a few counts. V usage is TRBV20-1 and J usage is TRBJ2-5; the D gene is possibly TRBD2 (5 bases). Germline lookup yields CDR1 DFQATT and CDR2 SNEGSKA (reference sequence). Trimming shortened V by 0 bases and J by 7 bases, and 18 bases separated the two germline ends. This CDR3 is 15 amino acids long. CDR3 region: CSARDPTSGSGTQYF. The CDR3 nucleotides read TGCAGTGCTAGAGACCCCACATCGGGATCGGGGACCCAGTACTTC.